This T cell receptor beta chain was recorded in a study of a mutant IDH1 vaccine in newly diagnosed glioma. Looking at the study overall: Vaccination of patients was performed eight times, in weeks 1, 3, 5, 7, 11, 15, 19 and 23. Treated individuals were around 60% male and about 38% female, averaging roughly 44 years of age.

Some clones are missing from TCRdb's copy, which holds only in-frame ones; the method was immunoSEQ multiplex PCR. This repertoire shows some 40,000 clones, approximately 80% found once; its top ten account for 4% to 6%. In its sample, this clone was seen once. Its antigen remains unidentified. The time point denotes: week 23, last vaccination. Doses comprised 300 ug of mutant IDH1 20-mer peptide each, plus topical imiquimod. In every donor, the tumor was a new WHO grade 3 or 4 IDH1-mutant, ATRX-lost astrocytoma. The clonotype originates from a man aged 40-50 years with glioma. The source material was PBMCs, sampled from a glioma patient whose treatment included an IDH1 peptide vaccine.

Written as DNA, the CDR3 is TGTGCCAGCAGTTATGGGAGAACTAATGAAAAACTGTTTTTT. It is translated as CASSYGRTNEKLFF. This sequence joins TRBV6-5 and TRBJ1-4; no clear D. Germline values: CDR1 MNHEY, CDR2 SVGAGI. This CDR3 comprises 14 residues. V shed 3 bases and J shed 1 base, with 6 bases lying between them.